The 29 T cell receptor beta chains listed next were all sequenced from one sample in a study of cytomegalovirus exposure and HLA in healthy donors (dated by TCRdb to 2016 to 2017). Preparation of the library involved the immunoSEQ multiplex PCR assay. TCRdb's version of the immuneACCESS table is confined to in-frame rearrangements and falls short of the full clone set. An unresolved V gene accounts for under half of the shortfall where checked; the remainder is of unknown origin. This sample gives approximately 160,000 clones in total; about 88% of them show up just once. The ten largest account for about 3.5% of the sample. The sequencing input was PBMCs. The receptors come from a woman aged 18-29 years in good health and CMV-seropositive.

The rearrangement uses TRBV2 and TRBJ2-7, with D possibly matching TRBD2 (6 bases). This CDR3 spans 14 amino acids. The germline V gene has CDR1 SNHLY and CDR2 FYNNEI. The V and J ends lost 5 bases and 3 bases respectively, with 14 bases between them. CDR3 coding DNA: TGTGCCAGCAGTCCCCTGCGGGGAGACTACGAGCAGTACTTC. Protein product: CASSPLRGDYEQYF.

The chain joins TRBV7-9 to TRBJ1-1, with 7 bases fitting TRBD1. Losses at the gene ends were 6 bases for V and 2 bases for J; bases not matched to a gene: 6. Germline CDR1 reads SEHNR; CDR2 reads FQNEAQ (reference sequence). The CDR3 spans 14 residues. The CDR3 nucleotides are TGTGCCAGCAGTCCCAGGGGGTTAAACACTGAAGCTTTCTTT. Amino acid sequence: CASSPRGLNTEAFF.

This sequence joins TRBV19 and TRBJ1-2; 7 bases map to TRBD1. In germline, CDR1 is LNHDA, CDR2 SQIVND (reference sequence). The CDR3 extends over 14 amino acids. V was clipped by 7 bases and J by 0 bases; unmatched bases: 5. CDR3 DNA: TGTGCCAGTATGGGGACAGCTTCTAACTATGGCTACACCTTC. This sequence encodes CASMGTASNYGYTF. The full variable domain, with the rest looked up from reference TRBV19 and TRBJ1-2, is DGGITQSPKYLFRKEGQNVTLSCEQNLNHDAMYWYRQDPGQGLRLIYYSQIVNDFQKGDIAEGYSVSREKKESFPLTVTSAQKNPTAFYLCASMGTASNYGYTFGSGTRLTVV.

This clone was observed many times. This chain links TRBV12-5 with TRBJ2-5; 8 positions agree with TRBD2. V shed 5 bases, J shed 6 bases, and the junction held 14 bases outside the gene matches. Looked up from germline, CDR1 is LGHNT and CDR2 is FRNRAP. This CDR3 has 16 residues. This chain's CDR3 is CASGDLSGTLLQTQYF. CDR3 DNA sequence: TGTGCTAGTGGTGACCTTAGCGGGACCCTCTTGCAGACCCAGTACTTC.

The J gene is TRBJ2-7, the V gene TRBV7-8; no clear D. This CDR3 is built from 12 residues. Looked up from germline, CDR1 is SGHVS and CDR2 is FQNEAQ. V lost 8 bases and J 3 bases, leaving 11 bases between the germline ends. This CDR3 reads CASSARFYEQYF. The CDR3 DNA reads TGTGCCAGCTCAGCTAGATTCTACGAGCAGTACTTC.

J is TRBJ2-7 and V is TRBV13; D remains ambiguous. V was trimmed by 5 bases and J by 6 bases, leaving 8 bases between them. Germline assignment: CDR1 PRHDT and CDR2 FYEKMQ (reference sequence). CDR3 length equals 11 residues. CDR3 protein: CASSPGGEQYF. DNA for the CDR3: TGTGCCAGCAGCCCCGGTGGCGAGCAGTACTTC.

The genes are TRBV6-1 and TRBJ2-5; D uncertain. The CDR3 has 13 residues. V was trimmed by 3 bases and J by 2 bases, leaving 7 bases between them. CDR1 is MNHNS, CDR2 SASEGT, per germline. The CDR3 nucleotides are TGTGCCAGCAGTGATGCAGAACAAGAGACCCAGTACTTC. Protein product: CASSDAEQETQYF.

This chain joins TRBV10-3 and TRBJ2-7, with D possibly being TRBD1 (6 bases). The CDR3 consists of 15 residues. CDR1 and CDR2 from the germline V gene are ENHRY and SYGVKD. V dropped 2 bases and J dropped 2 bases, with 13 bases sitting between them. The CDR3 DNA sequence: TGTGCCATCAGTGAGGGCGAAGGGGGTGCCTACGAGCAGTACTTC. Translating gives CAISEGEGGAYEQYF.

CDR3: CASSETSESSYEQYF. The CDR3 bases are TGTGCCAGCAGCGAGACTAGCGAGAGCTCCTACGAGCAGTACTTC. The V and J genes are TRBV11-1 and TRBJ2-7; the match to TRBD2 covers 8 bases. From germline, CDR1 is SGHAT and CDR2 FQDESV (reference sequence). V lost 5 bases, J lost 0 bases, and 6 bases stayed unmatched. The CDR3 extends over 15 amino acids.

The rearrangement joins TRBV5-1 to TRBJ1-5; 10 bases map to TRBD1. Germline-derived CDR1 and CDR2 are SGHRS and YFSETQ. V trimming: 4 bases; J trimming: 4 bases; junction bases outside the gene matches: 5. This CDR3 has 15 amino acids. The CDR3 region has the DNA TGCGCCAGCAGCCCGGGGACAGGGGTGAATCAGCCCCAGCATTTT. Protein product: CASSPGTGVNQPQHF.

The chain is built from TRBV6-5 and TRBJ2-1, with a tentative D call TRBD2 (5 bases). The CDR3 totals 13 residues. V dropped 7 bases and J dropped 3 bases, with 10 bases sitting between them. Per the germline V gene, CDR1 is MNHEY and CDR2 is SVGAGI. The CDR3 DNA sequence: TGTGCCAGCACGGCGGACTTCTACAATGAGCAGTTCTTC. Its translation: CASTADFYNEQFF.

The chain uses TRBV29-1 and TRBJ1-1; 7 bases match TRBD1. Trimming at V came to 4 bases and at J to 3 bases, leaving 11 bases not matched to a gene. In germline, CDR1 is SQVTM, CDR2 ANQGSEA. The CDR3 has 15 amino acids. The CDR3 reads CSVADRSQGYTEAFF. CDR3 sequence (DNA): TGCAGCGTTGCGGACAGGTCCCAAGGGTACACTGAAGCTTTCTTT.

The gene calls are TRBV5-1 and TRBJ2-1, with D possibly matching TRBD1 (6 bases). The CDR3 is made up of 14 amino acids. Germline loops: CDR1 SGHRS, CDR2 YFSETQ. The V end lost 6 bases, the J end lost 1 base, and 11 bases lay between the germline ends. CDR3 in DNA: TGCGCCAGCAAAGGGGACAATTCCTACAATGAGCAGTTCTTC. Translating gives CASKGDNSYNEQFF.

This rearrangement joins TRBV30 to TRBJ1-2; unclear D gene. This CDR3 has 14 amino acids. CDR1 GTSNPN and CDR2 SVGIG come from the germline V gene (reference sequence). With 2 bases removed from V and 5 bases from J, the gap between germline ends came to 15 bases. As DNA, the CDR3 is TGTGCCTGGAGTATCCCTGGGAGGGCTTATGGCTACACCTTC. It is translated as CAWSIPGRAYGYTF. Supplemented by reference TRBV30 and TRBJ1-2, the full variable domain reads SQTIHQWPATLVQPVGSPLSLECTVEGTSNPNLYWYRQAAGRGLQLLFYSVGIGQISSEVPQNLSASRPQDRQFILSSKKLLLSDSGFYLCAWSIPGRAYGYTFGSGTRLTVV.

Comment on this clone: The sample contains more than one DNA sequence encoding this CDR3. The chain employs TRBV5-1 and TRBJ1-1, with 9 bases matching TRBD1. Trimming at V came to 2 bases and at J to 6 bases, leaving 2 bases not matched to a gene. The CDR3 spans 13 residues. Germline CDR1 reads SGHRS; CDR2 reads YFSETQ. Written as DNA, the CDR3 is TGCGCCAGCAGCTTACAGGGGGCCGCTGAAGCTTTCTTT. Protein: CASSLQGAAEAFF.

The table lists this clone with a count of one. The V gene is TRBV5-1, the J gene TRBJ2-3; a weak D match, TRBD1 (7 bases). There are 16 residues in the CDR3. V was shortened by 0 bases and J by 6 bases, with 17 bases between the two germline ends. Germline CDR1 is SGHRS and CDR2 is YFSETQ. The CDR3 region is CASSLGRDSIGDTQYF. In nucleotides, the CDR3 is TGCGCCAGCAGCTTGGGGAGGGACAGTATCGGGGATACGCAGTATTTT.

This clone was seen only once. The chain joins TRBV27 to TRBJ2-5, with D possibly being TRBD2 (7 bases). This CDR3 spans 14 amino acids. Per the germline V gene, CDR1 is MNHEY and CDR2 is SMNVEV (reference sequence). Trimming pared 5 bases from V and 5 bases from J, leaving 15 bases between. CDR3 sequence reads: CASSLGGRGETQYF. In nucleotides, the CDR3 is TGTGCCAGCAGTCTCGGAGGGAGGGGGGAGACCCAGTACTTC.

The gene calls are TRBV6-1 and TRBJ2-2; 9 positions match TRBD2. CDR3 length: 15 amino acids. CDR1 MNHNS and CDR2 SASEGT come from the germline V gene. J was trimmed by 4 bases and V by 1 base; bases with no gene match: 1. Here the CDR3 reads CASSEGGRATGELFF. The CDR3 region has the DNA TGTGCCAGCAGTGAAGGCGGGAGGGCCACCGGGGAGCTGTTTTTT.

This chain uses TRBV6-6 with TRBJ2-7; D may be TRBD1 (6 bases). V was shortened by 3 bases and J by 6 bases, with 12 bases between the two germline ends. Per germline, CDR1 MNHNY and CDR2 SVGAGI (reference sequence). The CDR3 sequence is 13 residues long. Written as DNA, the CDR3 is TGTGCCAGCAGTTATGGGACACCCCCCGAGCAGTACTTC. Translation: CASSYGTPPEQYF.

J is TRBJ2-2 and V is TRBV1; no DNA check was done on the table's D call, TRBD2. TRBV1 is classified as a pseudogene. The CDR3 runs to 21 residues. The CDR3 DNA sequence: TGCACCAGCAGCCAAGACACTAATTGGCTACTAGCGGGAGGGATAACCGGGGAGCTGTTTTTT. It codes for CTSSQDTNWLLAGGITGELFF.

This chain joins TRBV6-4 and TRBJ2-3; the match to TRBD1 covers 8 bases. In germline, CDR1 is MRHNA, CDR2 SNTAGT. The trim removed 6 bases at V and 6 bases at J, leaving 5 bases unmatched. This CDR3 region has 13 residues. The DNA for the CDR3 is TGTGCCAGCAGCGGACAGGGTGGGGATACGCAGTATTTT. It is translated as CASSGQGGDTQYF.

In nucleotides, the CDR3 is TGCGCCAGCAGCTTGAGGACAGGTTTCTACGAGCAGTACTTC. Its protein product is CASSLRTGFYEQYF. The chain links TRBV5-1 to TRBJ2-7; 7 bases match TRBD1. With 1 base clipped from V and 3 bases from J, the junction kept 4 bases outside the gene matches. Germline CDR1 is SGHRS and CDR2 is YFSETQ. The length of the CDR3 is 14 residues.

CDR3 sequence (DNA): TGTGCCATCAGTGACCCTACCATGCAGGGGGCGTACAATGAGCAGTTCTTC. As protein: CAISDPTMQGAYNEQFF. The chain links TRBV10-3 to TRBJ2-1; 8 nucleotides align to TRBD1. The CDR3 has 17 residues. Germline values: CDR1 ENHRY, CDR2 SYGVKD. The junction had 11 bases not matched to a gene; V was cut back by 3 bases and J by 4 bases.

CDR3 protein: CASSEARGQETQYF. CDR3 coding DNA: TGTGCCAGCAGTGAAGCGCGAGGGCAAGAGACCCAGTACTTC. V and J are TRBV2 and TRBJ2-5; tentative D call: TRBD2 (5 bases). Germline CDR1 and CDR2: SNHLY and FYNNEI. The ends were cut back, 0 bases at V and 2 bases at J, with 7 bases in the middle. CDR3 length equals 14 residues.

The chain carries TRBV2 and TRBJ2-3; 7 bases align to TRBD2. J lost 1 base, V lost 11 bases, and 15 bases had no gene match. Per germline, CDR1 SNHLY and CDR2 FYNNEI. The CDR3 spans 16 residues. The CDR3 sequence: CARERGRGDRTDTQYF. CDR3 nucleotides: TGTGCCCGCGAAAGGGGTCGGGGGGATCGCACAGATACGCAGTATTTT.

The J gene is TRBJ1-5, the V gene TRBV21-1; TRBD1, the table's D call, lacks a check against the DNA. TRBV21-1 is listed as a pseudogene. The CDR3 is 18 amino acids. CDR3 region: CASSNAGTGGHSNQPQHF. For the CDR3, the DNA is TGTGCCAGCAGCAACGCCGGGACAGGGGGCCATAGCAATCAGCCCCAGCATTTT.

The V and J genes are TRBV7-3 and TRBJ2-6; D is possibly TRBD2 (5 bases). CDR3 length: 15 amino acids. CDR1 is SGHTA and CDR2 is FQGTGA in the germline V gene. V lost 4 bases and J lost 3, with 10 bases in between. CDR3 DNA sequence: TGTGCCAGCAGCTCCGGAGGTATTGGGGCCAACGTCCTGACTTTC. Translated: CASSSGGIGANVLTF.

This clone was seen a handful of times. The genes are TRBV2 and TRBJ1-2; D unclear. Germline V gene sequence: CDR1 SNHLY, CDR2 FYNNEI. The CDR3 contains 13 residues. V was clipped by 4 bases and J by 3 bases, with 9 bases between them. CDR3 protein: CASSVGVYYGYTF. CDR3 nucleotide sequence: TGTGCCAGCAGTGTCGGGGTTTACTATGGCTACACCTTC.

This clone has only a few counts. In DNA form, the CDR3 reads TGCGCCAGCAGCCAAGAAGGCACAGGGGCTCAGCCCCAGCATTTT. This encodes CASSQEGTGAQPQHF. The chain has TRBV4-1 and TRBJ1-5, with 7 bases identical to TRBD1. V was pared by 0 bases and J by 6 bases, with 5 bases of the junction left unmatched. Per the germline V gene, CDR1 is MGHRA and CDR2 is YSYEKL. The CDR3 runs 15 residues.